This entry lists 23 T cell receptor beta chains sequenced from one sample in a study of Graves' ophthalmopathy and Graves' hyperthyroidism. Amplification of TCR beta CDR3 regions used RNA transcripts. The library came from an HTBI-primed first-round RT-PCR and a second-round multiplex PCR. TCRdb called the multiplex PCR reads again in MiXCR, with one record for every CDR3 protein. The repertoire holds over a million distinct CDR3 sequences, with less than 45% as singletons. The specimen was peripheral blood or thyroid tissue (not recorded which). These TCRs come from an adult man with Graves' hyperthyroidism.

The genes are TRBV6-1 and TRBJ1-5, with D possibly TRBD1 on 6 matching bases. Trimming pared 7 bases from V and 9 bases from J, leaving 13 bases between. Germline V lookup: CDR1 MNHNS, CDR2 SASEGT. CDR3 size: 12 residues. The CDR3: CASIQGQGPQHF. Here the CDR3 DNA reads TGTGCCAGCATCCAGGGGCAGGGGCCCCAGCATTTT.

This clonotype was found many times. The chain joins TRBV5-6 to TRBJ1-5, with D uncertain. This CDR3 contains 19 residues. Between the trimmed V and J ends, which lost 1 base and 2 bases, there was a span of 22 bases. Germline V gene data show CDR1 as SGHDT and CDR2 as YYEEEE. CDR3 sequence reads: CASSLRTGPGSFGNQPQHF. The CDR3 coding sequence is TGTGCCAGCAGCTTGCGGACTGGGCCGGGGTCGTTCGGCAATCAGCCCCAGCATTTT.

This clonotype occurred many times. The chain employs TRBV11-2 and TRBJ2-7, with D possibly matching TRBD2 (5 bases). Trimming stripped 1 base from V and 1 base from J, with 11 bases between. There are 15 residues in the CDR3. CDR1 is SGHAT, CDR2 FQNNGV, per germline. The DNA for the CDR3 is TGTGCCAGCAGCTTAGTGGCCGGGATGTCCTACGAGCAGTACTTC. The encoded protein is CASSLVAGMSYEQYF. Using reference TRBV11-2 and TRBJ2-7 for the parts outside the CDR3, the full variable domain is EAGVAQSPRYKIIEKRQSVAFWCNPISGHATLYWYQQILGQGPKLLIQFQNNGVVDDSQLPKDRFSAERLKGVDSTLKIQPAKLEDSAVYLCASSLVAGMSYEQYFGPGTRLTVT.

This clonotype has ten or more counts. CDR3 amino acids: CATSGGKYSNQPQHF. Written as DNA, the CDR3 is TGTGCCACCAGTGGCGGGAAATATAGCAATCAGCCCCAGCATTTT. V gene TRBV24-1 combines with J gene TRBJ1-5; D unresolved. This CDR3 region has 15 residues. Germline V gene data show CDR1 as KGHDR and CDR2 as SFDVKD. V was shortened by 5 bases and J by 0 bases, with 10 bases between the two germline ends.

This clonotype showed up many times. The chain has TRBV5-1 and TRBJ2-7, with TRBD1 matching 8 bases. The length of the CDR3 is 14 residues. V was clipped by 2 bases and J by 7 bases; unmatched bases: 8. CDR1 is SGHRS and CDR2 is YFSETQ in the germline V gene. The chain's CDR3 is CASSLGRGREEQYF. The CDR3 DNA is TGCGCCAGCAGCTTAGGCAGGGGGCGTGAAGAGCAGTACTTC.

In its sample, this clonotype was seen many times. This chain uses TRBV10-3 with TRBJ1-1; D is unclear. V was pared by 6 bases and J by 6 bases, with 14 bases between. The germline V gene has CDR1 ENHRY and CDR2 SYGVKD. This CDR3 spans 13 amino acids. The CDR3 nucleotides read TGTGCCATCAGGGAAGACCCCCGCCCTGAAGCTTTCTTT. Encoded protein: CAIREDPRPEAFF.

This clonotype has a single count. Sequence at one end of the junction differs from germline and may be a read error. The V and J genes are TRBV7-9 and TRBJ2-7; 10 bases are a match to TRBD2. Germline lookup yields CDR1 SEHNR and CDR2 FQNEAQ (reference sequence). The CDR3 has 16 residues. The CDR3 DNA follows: TGTGGCAGCAGCCCAAACGGATGGACTAGCGGCTACGAGCAGTACTTT. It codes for CGSSPNGWTSGYEQYF.

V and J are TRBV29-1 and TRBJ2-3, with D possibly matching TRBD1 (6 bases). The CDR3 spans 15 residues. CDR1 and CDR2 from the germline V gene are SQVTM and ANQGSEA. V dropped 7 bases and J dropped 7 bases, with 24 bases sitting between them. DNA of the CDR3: TGCAGCGGGACAGTTCCCATCAGGGGTTCCAATACGCAGTATTTT. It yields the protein CSGTVPIRGSNTQYF.

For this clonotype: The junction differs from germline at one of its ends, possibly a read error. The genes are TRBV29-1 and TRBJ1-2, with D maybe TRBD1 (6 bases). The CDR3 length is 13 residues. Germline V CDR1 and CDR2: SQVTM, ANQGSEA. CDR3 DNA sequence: TGCAGCGTTGTTATCAGGGGAAACTATGGCCACACCTTC. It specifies CSVVIRGNYGHTF. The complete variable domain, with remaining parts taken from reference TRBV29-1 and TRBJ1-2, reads SAVISQKPSRDICQRGTSLTIQCQVDSQVTMMFWYRQQPGQSLTLIATANQGSEATYESGFVIDKFPISRPNLTFSTLTVSNMSPEDSSIYLCSVVIRGNYGHTFGSGTRLTVV.

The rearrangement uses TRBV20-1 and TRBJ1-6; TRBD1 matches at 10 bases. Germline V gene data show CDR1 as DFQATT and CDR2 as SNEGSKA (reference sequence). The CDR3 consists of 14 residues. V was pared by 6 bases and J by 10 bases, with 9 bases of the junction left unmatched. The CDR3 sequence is CSAIRDRGFSPLHF. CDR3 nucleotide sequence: TGCAGTGCGATCCGGGACAGGGGATTCTCACCCCTCCACTTT.

CDR3 sequence: CSIQAGAGELFF. The CDR3 DNA sequence: TGCAGCATTCAAGCAGGGGCCGGGGAGCTGTTTTTT. V gene TRBV29-1 combines with J gene TRBJ2-2, with TRBD1 as a possible D gene (6 bases). V was cut by 8 bases and J by 6 bases, with 13 bases left in between. In germline, CDR1 is SQVTM, CDR2 ANQGSEA. The CDR3 is 12 amino acids.

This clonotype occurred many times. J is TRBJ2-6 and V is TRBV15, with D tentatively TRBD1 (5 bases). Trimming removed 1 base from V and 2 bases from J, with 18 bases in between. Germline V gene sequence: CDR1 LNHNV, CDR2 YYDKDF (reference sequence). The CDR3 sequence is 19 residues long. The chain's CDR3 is CATSRVKGVIQAGANVLTF. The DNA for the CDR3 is TGTGCCACCAGCAGAGTTAAAGGGGTAATCCAAGCTGGGGCCAACGTCCTGACTTTC.

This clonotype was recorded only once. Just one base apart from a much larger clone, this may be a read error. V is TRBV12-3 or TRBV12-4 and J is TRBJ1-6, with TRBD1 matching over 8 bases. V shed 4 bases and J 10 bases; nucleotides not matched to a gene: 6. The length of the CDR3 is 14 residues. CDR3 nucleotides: TGTGCCAGCAGTTCAGGGGGCGCAGGGTCACCCCTCCACTTT. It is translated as CASSSGGAGSPLHF.

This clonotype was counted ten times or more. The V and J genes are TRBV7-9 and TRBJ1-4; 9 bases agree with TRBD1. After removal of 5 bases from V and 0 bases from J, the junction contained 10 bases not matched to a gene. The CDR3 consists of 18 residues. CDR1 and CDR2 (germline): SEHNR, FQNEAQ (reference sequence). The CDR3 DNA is TGTGCCAGCAGCCCTCGGACAGGGGAGGTCCCAACTAATGAAAAACTGTTTTTT. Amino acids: CASSPRTGEVPTNEKLFF.

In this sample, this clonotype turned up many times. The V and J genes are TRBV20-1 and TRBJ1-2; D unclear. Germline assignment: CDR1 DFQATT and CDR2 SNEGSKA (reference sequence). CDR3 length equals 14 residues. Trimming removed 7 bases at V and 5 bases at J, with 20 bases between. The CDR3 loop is CSGLPGPVIYGYTF. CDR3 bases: TGCAGTGGATTACCGGGCCCGGTGATTTATGGCTACACCTTC.

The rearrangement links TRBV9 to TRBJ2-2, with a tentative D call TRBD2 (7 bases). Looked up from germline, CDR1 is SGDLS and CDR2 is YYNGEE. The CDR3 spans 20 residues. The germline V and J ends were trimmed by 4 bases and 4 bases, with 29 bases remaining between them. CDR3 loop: CASSPRGAGLTLGATGELFF. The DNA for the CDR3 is TGTGCCAGCAGCCCACGGGGGGCAGGCCTAACCCTGGGGGCCACCGGGGAGCTGTTTTTT.

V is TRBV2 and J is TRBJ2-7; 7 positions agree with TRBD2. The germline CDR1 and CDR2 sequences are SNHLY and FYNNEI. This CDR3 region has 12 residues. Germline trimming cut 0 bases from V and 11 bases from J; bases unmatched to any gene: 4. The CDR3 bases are TGTGCCAGCAGTGAAGCAGGGAGGGACGAGTACTTC. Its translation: CASSEAGRDEYF.

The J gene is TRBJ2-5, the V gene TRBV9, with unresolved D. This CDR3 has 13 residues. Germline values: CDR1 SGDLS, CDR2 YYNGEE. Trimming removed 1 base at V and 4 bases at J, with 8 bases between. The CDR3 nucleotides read TGTGCCAGCAGCGTAAGGATGAGAGAGACCCAGTACTTC. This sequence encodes CASSVRMRETQYF.

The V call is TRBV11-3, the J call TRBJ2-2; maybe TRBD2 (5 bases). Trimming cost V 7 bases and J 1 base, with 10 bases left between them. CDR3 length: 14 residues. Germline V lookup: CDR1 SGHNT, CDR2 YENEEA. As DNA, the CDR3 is TGTGCCAGCACGGGCCGGGAGAACACCGGGGAGCTGTTTTTT. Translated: CASTGRENTGELFF.

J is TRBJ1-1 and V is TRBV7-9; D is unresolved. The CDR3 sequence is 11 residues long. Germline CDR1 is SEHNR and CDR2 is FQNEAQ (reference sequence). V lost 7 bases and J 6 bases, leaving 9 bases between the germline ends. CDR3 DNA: TGTGCCAGCAACGGTGGGGCTGAAGCTTTCTTT. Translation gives CASNGGAEAFF.

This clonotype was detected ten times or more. The CDR3 region has the DNA TGCAGCGTTGAAGATAATGGGATATATGGCTACACCTTC. This codes for CSVEDNGIYGYTF. This chain uses TRBV29-1 with TRBJ1-2; unclear D gene. This CDR3 spans 13 amino acids. V was pared by 0 bases and J by 5 bases, with 10 bases between. Germline CDR1 is SQVTM and CDR2 is ANQGSEA.

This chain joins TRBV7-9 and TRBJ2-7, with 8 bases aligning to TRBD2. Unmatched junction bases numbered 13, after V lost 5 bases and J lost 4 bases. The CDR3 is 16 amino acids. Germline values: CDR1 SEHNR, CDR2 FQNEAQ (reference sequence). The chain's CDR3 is CASSLDRTSSRYEQYF. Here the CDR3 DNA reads TGTGCCAGCAGCCTGGATCGGACTAGCAGCCGATACGAGCAGTACTTC.

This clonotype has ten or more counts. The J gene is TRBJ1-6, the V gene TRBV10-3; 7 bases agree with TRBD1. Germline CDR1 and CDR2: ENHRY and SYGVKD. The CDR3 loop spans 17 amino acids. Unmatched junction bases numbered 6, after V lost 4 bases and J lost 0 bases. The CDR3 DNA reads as TGTGCCATCAGTGCCCAGGGGGATATCTCCTATAATTCACCCCTCCACTTT. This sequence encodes CAISAQGDISYNSPLHF.